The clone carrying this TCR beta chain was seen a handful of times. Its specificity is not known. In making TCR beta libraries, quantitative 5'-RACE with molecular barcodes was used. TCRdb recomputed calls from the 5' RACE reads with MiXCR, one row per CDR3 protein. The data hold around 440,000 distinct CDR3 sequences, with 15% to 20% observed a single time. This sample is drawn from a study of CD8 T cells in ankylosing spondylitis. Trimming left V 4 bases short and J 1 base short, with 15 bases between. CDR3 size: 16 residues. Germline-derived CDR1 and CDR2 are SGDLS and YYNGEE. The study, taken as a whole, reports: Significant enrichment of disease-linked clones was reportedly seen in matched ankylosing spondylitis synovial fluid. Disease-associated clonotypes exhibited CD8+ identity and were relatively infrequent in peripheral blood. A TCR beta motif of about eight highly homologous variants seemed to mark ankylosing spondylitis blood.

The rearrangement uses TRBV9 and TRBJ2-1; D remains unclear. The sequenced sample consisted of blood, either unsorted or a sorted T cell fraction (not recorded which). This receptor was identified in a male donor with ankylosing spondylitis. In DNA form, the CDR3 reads TGTGCCAGCAGCCCATCGGGCCCGCTTTCCTACAATGAGCAGTTCTTC. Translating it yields CASSPSGPLSYNEQFF.